This entry lists 9 T cell receptor beta chains sequenced from one sample in a study of identical twins. TCRdb redid the calling of the 5' RACE reads with MiXCR, one entry per CDR3 protein. The sample lists approximately 260,000 distinct CDR3 sequences, about 9% occurring once. These data were also filed under a second study, of yellow fever vaccine responses in identical twins.

Input material: CD8+ T cells sorted from blood. These receptors came from a woman younger than 35 in good health.

V gene TRBV3-1 combines with J gene TRBJ2-5; a weak D match, TRBD2 (5 bases). This CDR3 is built from 15 residues. Germline-derived CDR1 and CDR2 are LGHDT and YNNKEL (reference sequence). Trimming pared 0 bases from V and 6 bases from J, leaving 14 bases between. CDR3 amino acids: CASSQDSEGLQTQYF. In DNA form, the CDR3 reads TGTGCCAGCAGCCAAGATTCAGAGGGCCTTCAGACCCAGTACTTC.

This clonotype was observed a few times. The chain carries TRBV6-4 and TRBJ2-6; a possible D gene is TRBD1 (5 bases). The CDR3 has 15 amino acids. Germline V gives CDR1 MRHNA, CDR2 SNTAGT. Trimming removed 2 bases at V and 1 base at J, with 6 bases between. CDR3 DNA sequence: TGTGCCAGCAGTGACAGGGGTTCTGGGGCCAACGTCCTGACTTTC. Its protein product is CASSDRGSGANVLTF.

This chain connects TRBV4-1 to TRBJ2-5; no clear D. CDR3 length equals 13 residues. Trimming stripped 1 base from V and 1 base from J, with 4 bases between. CDR1 is MGHRA and CDR2 is YSYEKL in the germline V gene. DNA for the CDR3: TGCGCCAGCAGCCAAGGTGGCCAAGAGACCCAGTACTTC. Its protein is CASSQGGQETQYF.

This clonotype was counted a few times. The rearrangement uses TRBV10-3 and TRBJ2-2, with TRBD2 as a possible D gene (5 bases). Germline-derived CDR1 and CDR2 are ENHRY and SYGVKD. Deletions cut 0 bases from V and 6 bases from J, with 17 bases between. There are 17 residues in the CDR3. CDR3 in amino acids: CAISESAEAAGAGELFF. Written as DNA, the CDR3 is TGTGCCATCAGTGAGTCGGCGGAGGCGGCGGGCGCCGGGGAGCTGTTTTTT.

This clonotype has just a few counts. CDR3 residues: CASSLGFDRAYEQYF. In nucleotides, the CDR3 is TGTGCCAGCAGTTTAGGATTTGACAGAGCCTACGAGCAGTACTTC. This chain connects TRBV27 to TRBJ2-7; TRBD1 might be the D (5 bases). The CDR3 covers 15 residues. V was clipped by 2 bases and J by 2 bases, with 13 bases between them. Per germline, CDR1 MNHEY and CDR2 SMNVEV (reference sequence).

This clonotype has a count of ten or more. The chain combines TRBV5-1 with TRBJ1-1, with 12 bases matching TRBD1. The length of the CDR3 is 15 residues. The germline V gene has CDR1 SGHRS and CDR2 YFSETQ. After removal of 2 bases from V and 2 bases from J, the junction contained 1 base not matched to a gene. This CDR3 is CASSFGTGGNTEAFF. As DNA, the CDR3 is TGCGCCAGCAGCTTCGGGACAGGGGGCAACACTGAAGCTTTCTTT.

This clonotype has a count of ten or more. The rearrangement uses TRBV6-4 and TRBJ2-3; 7 bases line up with TRBD2. Germline V gene lookup returns CDR1 MRHNA and CDR2 SNTAGT. The ends lost 4 bases at V and 2 bases at J; junction bases unmatched: 6. The CDR3 has 15 amino acids. CDR3 residues: CASSGSGTTTDTQYF. CDR3 coding DNA: TGTGCCAGCAGTGGTTCCGGGACTACCACAGATACGCAGTATTTT.

This clonotype showed up just a few times. V and J are TRBV28 and TRBJ2-3, with D unresolved. This CDR3 contains 16 residues. Germline values: CDR1 MDHEN, CDR2 SYDVKM. Trimming shortened V by 5 bases and J by 6 bases, and 21 bases separated the two germline ends. In DNA form, the CDR3 reads TGTGCCAGCAGTACCCTCGGGCCGCCGCCCCCGGATACGCAGTATTTT. Encoded protein: CASSTLGPPPPDTQYF.

The V and J genes are TRBV7-2 and TRBJ2-1, with 12 nucleotides matching TRBD2. V was clipped by 2 bases and J by 7 bases; unmatched bases: 6. The CDR3 is 16 residues long. CDR1 is SGHTA, CDR2 FQGNSA, per germline. DNA of the CDR3: TGTGCCAGCAGCTTACGACTAGCGGGAGATCTAAATGAGCAGTTCTTC. Amino acids: CASSLRLAGDLNEQFF.